In this sample, the clone carrying this T cell receptor (beta chain) turned up a few times. The antigen remains unidentified. Using immunoSEQ multiplex PCR, the repertoire was profiled, and TCRdb retains in-frame clones only, with some absent. Of about 4,800 clones in the sample, 25% to 35% are singletons; the top ten hold roughly 4.9%. The length of the CDR3 is 14 residues. V gave up 3 bases and J gave up 8 bases; unmatched junction bases: 2. Germline CDR1 reads SGHNT; CDR2 reads YENEEA. This record comes from a study of T cells in localized non-small cell lung cancer. Study conclusions and caveats: Sequencing involved a lone tumor region, leaving heterogeneity possible.

The chain uses TRBV11-3 and TRBJ2-1; 12 bases are a match to TRBD2. The sample in question was lung tumor tissue, obtained before any cancer treatment. This receptor was identified in a man aged 40 to 75 with stage II lung adenocarcinoma. In nucleotides, the CDR3 is TGTGCCAGCAGCTTGACTAGCGGGAGTGATGAGCAGTTCTTC. Its protein is CASSLTSGSDEQFF.